This T cell receptor (beta chain) stems from a study of blood T cell repertoires in COVID-19. Study context: From the United States, Italy and Spain came samples of acute and convalescent COVID-19. Sample material is recorded as cDNA or gDNA derived from T cells, B-cell-depleted T cells, or PBMCs.

Methods used by the authors: Reference gene primer amplification in the assay estimated nucleated cell counts. Data came from immunoSEQ multiplex PCR; TCRdb stores just in-frame clones and leaves some out. V and J calls and clone size are as listed in that table; D and trimming were resolved from the DNA. Altogether 200,000 to 250,000 clones are present, just under 85% being singletons, with the ten largest covering 7.5% to 8%. The clonotype comes from a woman aged 45-59 years with active or convalescent COVID-19. The specimen sequenced was peripheral blood.

The CDR3 loop is CASSQGAGGDTGELFF. CDR3 nucleotides: TGTGCCAGCAGCCAAGGGGCCGGGGGTGACACCGGGGAGCTGTTTTTT. The rearrangement uses TRBV3-1 (or the pseudogene TRBV3-2) and TRBJ2-2; D perhaps matches TRBD2 (6 bases). The V gene lost 1 base and the J gene lost 3 bases, with 12 bases spanning the gap. Germline V gives CDR1 LGHDT, CDR2 YNNKEL (reference sequence). This CDR3 is 16 amino acids long.